Presented here are 2 T cell receptor beta chains from one specimen sequenced in a study of blood T cell repertoires in COVID-19. Sequenced by immunoSEQ multiplex PCR; TCRdb stores in-frame clones only, minus some. The data show hundreds of thousands of clones, with roughly 87% seen just once and roughly 1% held by the top ten. Input material: PBMCs or T cells enriched from blood (not recorded which). These receptors were collected from a woman aged 25 to 39 who had recovered from COVID-19.

V and J are TRBV4-1 and TRBJ2-3, with 9 nucleotides matching TRBD2. The CDR3 sequence is 17 residues long. Germline V gene data show CDR1 as MGHRA and CDR2 as YSYEKL. Unmatched junction bases numbered 7, after V lost 1 base and J lost 2 bases. CDR3 nucleotide sequence: TGCGCCAGCAGCCAAGTACCCGCGGGGGGGCCCACAGATACGCAGTATTTT. Translation gives CASSQVPAGGPTDTQYF.

V gene TRBV5-1 combines with J gene TRBJ1-1, with 7 bases identical to TRBD1. The CDR3 runs to 16 residues. Germline values: CDR1 SGHRS, CDR2 YFSETQ. Unmatched junction bases numbered 15, after V lost 6 bases and J lost 4 bases. Here the CDR3 DNA reads TGCGCCAGCAACCAGGGGTCGGGTTCAGGGGGCACTGAAGCTTTCTTT. Its translation: CASNQGSGSGGTEAFF.